Below, 2 T cell receptor beta chains from the same sample are listed, as sequenced in a study of blood T cells in healthy people across ages. Primed by a sample-barcoded 5' primer and a J-beta primer mix, a second PCR proceeded for roughly 7 to 11 cycles. MiXCR, applied by TCRdb to the 5' RACE reads, yields one record per CDR3 protein. The sample holds 1.8 million or so distinct CDR3 sequences, around 40% seen once. Sample: blood. The receptor source for this set is a human donor in good health.

This clonotype was seen more than once but under ten times. This chain uses TRBV13 with TRBJ2-7; 8 bases agree with TRBD1. Germline V CDR1 and CDR2: PRHDT, FYEKMQ (reference sequence). V gave up 3 bases and J gave up 3 bases; unmatched junction bases: 4. This CDR3 region has 14 residues. The chain's CDR3 is CASSLTGADYEQYF. Here the CDR3 DNA reads TGTGCCAGCAGCTTGACAGGGGCGGACTACGAGCAGTACTTC.

This clonotype was detected only once. The rearrangement joins TRBV7-9 to TRBJ1-5, with D maybe TRBD1 (5 bases). CDR1 SEHNR and CDR2 FQNEAQ come from the germline V gene (reference sequence). The CDR3 consists of 15 residues. V dropped 1 base and J dropped 7 bases, with 14 bases sitting between them. The CDR3 nucleotides read TGTGCCAGCAGCTTAGGCCGGGGGTCTGTCCAGCCCCAGCATTTT. Encoded protein: CASSLGRGSVQPQHF.